The clone carrying this TCR beta chain occurred a few times. The antigen is undetermined. This sample is drawn from a study of response to subunit inactivated influenza vaccine. Findings and caveats of the study: New T cells are recruited in small numbers by each seasonal influenza vaccination, according to the authors' suggestion.

The J segment lost 0 bases and the V segment lost 6 bases, leaving 20 bases of the junction unmatched. Germline V gives CDR1 SGHAT, CDR2 FQNNGV. The CDR3 contains 19 residues. TCRdb re-analysed the RT-PCR reads in MiXCR, keeping a single row per CDR3 protein. This sample has a few hundred thousand distinct CDR3 sequences; over 20% occur once, and the top ten carry 10%. Here the sequenced sample was PBMCs from blood, taken about 19 months after vaccination. The chain recombines TRBV11-2 with TRBJ2-7; 7 bases fit TRBD2. The sequence was collected from a man aged 50-75 years who received an inactivated influenza vaccine. CDR3 bases: TGTGCCAGCAGAGGCCTGCGGGAGCTCCTCGGCCCGAACTCCTACGAGCAGTACTTC. This codes for CASRGLRELLGPNSYEQYF.